Listed below are T cell receptor beta chains from one sample, sequenced in a study of blood T cell repertoires in COVID-19. Using immunoSEQ multiplex PCR, the repertoire was profiled, and TCRdb retains in-frame clones only, with some absent. The sample shows more than 250,000 clones, around 80% of them seen only once. Material for sequencing was PBMCs or T cells enriched from blood (not recorded which). The receptors were gathered from a man in his forties who had been exposed to COVID-19. Each CDR3 is given with its conserved first and last residue. Fields, in order: clone size, D gene, J gene, V gene, CDR3 protein, CDR3 DNA. A D gene is named only where the DNA matches it firmly. Size is omitted from some rows. Given values are once, few, many or a class for expanded clones.

.,.,TRBJ2-1,TRBV2,CASSLGPGNEQFF,TGTGCCAGCAGTCTAGGTCCGGGCAATGAGCAGTTCTTC
.,.,TRBJ1-1,TRBV29-1,CSVVGGAHTNTEAFF,TGCAGCGTTGTTGGGGGGGCGCATACGAACACTGAAGCTTTCTTT
once,TRBD1,TRBJ1-4,TRBV29-1,CSVGQGDTNEKLFF,TGCAGCGTTGGACAGGGAGATACTAATGAAAAACTGTTTTTT
.,.,TRBJ2-2,TRBV21-1,CASYWWPGGELFF,TGTGCCAGCTATTGGTGGCCAGGGGGGGAGCTGTTTTTT
.,.,TRBJ2-2,TRBV29-1,CSVAGTQNTGELFF,TGCAGCGTTGCCGGGACACAGAACACCGGGGAGCTGTTTTTT
.,.,TRBJ1-2,TRBV19,CASSIAGVSNYGYTF,TGTGCCAGTAGTATAGCGGGGGTGTCGAACTATGGCTACACCTTC
.,.,TRBJ1-2,TRBV29-1,CSVRAGGYTF,TGCAGCGTTCGAGCGGGAGGCTACACCTTC
.,.,TRBJ2-1,TRBV24-1,CATSDLHREDEQFF,TGTGCCACCAGTGATTTGCATAGGGAGGATGAGCAGTTCTTC
few,.,TRBJ2-7,TRBV11-3,CASSLERGPYYEQYF,TGTGCCAGCAGCTTAGAGCGGGGACCTTATTACGAGCAGTACTTC
.,TRBD1,TRBJ1-1,TRBV7-2,CASSLGQKNTEAFF,TGTGCCAGCAGCTTGGGACAGAAGAACACTGAAGCTTTCTTT
.,TRBD1,TRBJ2-1,TRBV7-9,CASKPQGASYNEQFF,TGTGCCAGCAAACCACAGGGGGCCTCCTACAATGAGCAGTTCTTC
.,TRBD2,TRBJ2-3,TRBV10-3,CAIKIAGGRTDTQYF,TGTGCCATCAAAATAGCGGGAGGGCGCACAGATACGCAGTATTTT
.,TRBD2,TRBJ2-7,TRBV19,CASSGRSTSLHEQYF,TGTGCCAGTAGTGGGCGGTCGACTAGCTTGCACGAGCAGTACTTC
.,.,TRBJ2-3,TRBV19,CASRSSADTQYF,TGTGCCAGTCGGTCCTCTGCAGATACGCAGTATTTT
.,.,TRBJ2-2,TRBV2,CASINVGQGMTGELFF,TGTGCCAGCATTAACGTCGGCCAGGGTATGACCGGGGAGCTGTTTTTT
.,.,TRBJ2-6,TRBV3-1/TRBV3-2,CASSQAPLGLPYSGANVLTF,TGTGCCAGCAGCCAAGCCCCTTTGGGACTCCCTTACTCTGGGGCCAACGTCCTGACTTTC
.,TRBD1,TRBJ2-1,TRBV24-1,CATSDLTTGGESDEQFF,TGTGCCACCAGTGATTTAACCACAGGGGGCGAGTCGGATGAGCAGTTCTTC
.,.,TRBJ1-2,TRBV30,CAWSERGAVGHYTF,TGTGCCTGGAGTGAACGAGGCGCCGTAGGCCACTACACCTTC
.,.,TRBJ2-7,TRBV12-3/TRBV12-4,CATNDGGLKQYF,TGTGCCACCAATGATGGGGGCCTTAAGCAGTACTTC
.,TRBD1,TRBJ2-2,TRBV5-3,CARSAMGTDPGELFF,TGTGCCAGAAGCGCTATGGGGACAGATCCCGGGGAGCTGTTTTTT
.,.,TRBJ1-2,TRBV11-2,CASSLEGASRYGYTF,TGTGCCAGCAGCTTAGAGGGGGCGAGTCGGTATGGCTACACCTTC
.,TRBD1,TRBJ2-5,TRBV6-5,CASSGQGSTETQYF,TGTGCCAGCAGCGGACAGGGGAGCACAGAGACCCAGTACTTC
.,.,TRBJ2-3,TRBV4-1,CASSPTTLLGADTQYF,TGCGCCAGCAGCCCGACGACTCTTTTAGGGGCAGATACGCAGTATTTT
.,.,TRBJ1-6,TRBV7-6,CASSQGVDRFGSPLHF,TGTGCCAGCAGCCAGGGTGTGGACCGATTTGGATCACCCCTCCACTTT
once,.,TRBJ2-1,TRBV24-1,CATSVPGGDEQFF,TGTGCCACCAGTGTCCCAGGAGGGGATGAGCAGTTCTTC
.,.,TRBJ1-3,TRBV6-5,CASSPRSSGNTIYF,TGTGCCAGCAGTCCGAGGAGCTCTGGAAACACCATATATTTT
few,TRBD1,TRBJ2-7,TRBV3-1/TRBV3-2,CASSQVRGPSYEQYF,TGTGCCAGCAGCCAAGTTAGGGGGCCCTCCTACGAGCAGTACTTC
.,TRBD2,TRBJ2-3,TRBV4-1,CASSQVRSGNTDTQYF,TGCGCCAGCAGCCAAGTGCGTAGCGGGAACACAGATACGCAGTATTTT
.,TRBD1,TRBJ1-2,TRBV15,CATSVDRGIVDGYTF,TGTGCCACCAGCGTAGACAGGGGAATCGTGGATGGCTACACCTTC
many,TRBD1,TRBJ2-4,TRBV19,CASSGIAWGTGGYF,TGTGCCAGTAGTGGGATTGCGTGGGGGACAGGAGGGTACTTC
.,TRBD1,TRBJ2-1,TRBV19,CASRGTGRDEQFF,TGTGCCAGTAGGGGGACAGGGCGGGATGAGCAGTTCTTC
.,TRBD2,TRBJ2-3,TRBV5-1,CASSLGIAGTTDTQYF,TGCGCCAGCAGCTTGGGGATAGCGGGGACCACAGATACGCAGTATTTT
.,.,TRBJ2-5,TRBV2,CASSAESRETQYF,TGTGCCAGCAGTGCCGAGTCCCGAGAGACCCAGTACTTC
.,TRBD1,TRBJ1-3,TRBV7-9,CASSPGQAGNTIYF,TGTGCCAGCAGCCCGGGACAGGCTGGAAACACCATATATTTT
.,.,TRBJ2-7,TRBV6-1,CASSEILGGTHHEQYF,TGTGCCAGCAGTGAAATCCTGGGGGGAACCCACCACGAGCAGTACTTC
.,TRBD2,TRBJ2-5,TRBV18,CASSPRTSGRGQETQYF,TGTGCCAGCTCACCACGGACTAGCGGGAGGGGACAAGAGACCCAGTACTTC
few,TRBD2,TRBJ2-7,TRBV7-8,CASSPGTSSEQYF,TGTGCCAGCAGCCCCGGGACTAGTTCCGAGCAGTACTTC
.,.,TRBJ2-7,TRBV25-1,CASSESLGGYEQYF,TGTGCCAGCAGTGAATCCTTGGGCGGGTACGAGCAGTACTTC
once,.,TRBJ1-5,TRBV7-9,CASSHRNQPQHF,TGTGCCAGCAGTCACAGGAATCAGCCCCAGCATTTT
.,TRBD2,TRBJ2-5,TRBV5-6,CASSWTSGRETQYF,TGTGCCAGCAGCTGGACTAGCGGGAGGGAGACCCAGTACTTC